This entry lists 24 T cell receptor beta chains sequenced from one sample in a study of T cell changes during pregnancy in multiple sclerosis. The repertoire was sequenced with immunoSEQ multiplex PCR; TCRdb's copy has only in-frame clones and lacks some. The table lists 40,000 to 60,000 clones, almost 95% of them singletons. The sample in question was CD4+ T cells from peripheral blood mononuclear cells, obtained in the third trimester of pregnancy. These receptors were collected from a female donor with multiple sclerosis, enrolled in a pregnancy study.

V usage is TRBV9 and J usage is TRBJ2-3, with 11 bases aligning to TRBD2. The CDR3 totals 14 residues. Germline loops: CDR1 SGDLS, CDR2 YYNGEE. V gave up 9 bases and J gave up 3 bases; unmatched junction bases: 6. CDR3 protein: CATNSGGGTDTQYF. Written as DNA, the CDR3 is TGTGCCACCAATAGCGGGGGGGGTACAGATACGCAGTATTTT.

V gene TRBV4-1 combines with J gene TRBJ2-1; D is possibly TRBD1 (6 bases). Germline V gene sequence: CDR1 MGHRA, CDR2 YSYEKL. This CDR3 has 14 residues. Trimming left V 4 bases short and J 1 base short, with 8 bases between. CDR3 region: CASSPQGSYNEQFF. CDR3 bases: TGCGCCAGCAGCCCTCAGGGGTCCTACAATGAGCAGTTCTTC.

The chain recombines TRBV15 with TRBJ1-2, with 9 bases identical to TRBD1. Germline trimming cut 4 bases from V and 4 bases from J; bases unmatched to any gene: 7. The germline V gene encodes CDR1 LNHNV and CDR2 YYDKDF (reference sequence). The CDR3 totals 15 residues. CDR3 DNA sequence: TGTGCCACCAGCACACGGACAGGGGTCTTCTATGGCTACACCTTC. As protein: CATSTRTGVFYGYTF.

This chain links TRBV21-1 with TRBJ1-1; no DNA check was done on the table's D call, TRBD1. TRBV21-1 is an annotated pseudogene. This CDR3 has 14 residues. As DNA, the CDR3 is TGTGCCAGCAGCGCCCGACAGGCCCCCACTGAAGCTTTCTTT. Its protein product is CASSARQAPTEAFF.

This clone was seen only a few times. The chain is built from TRBV19 and TRBJ1-2, with 8 bases matching TRBD1. Germline CDR1 and CDR2: LNHDA and SQIVND (reference sequence). J gave up 4 bases and V 1 base, and 5 bases lay outside the gene matches. The CDR3 is made up of 15 amino acids. CDR3 nucleotide sequence: TGTGCCAGTAGTATAGGGCCAGGGGGCGTCTATGGCTACACCTTC. Translated, it gives CASSIGPGGVYGYTF.

Only one count was recorded for this clone. This rearrangement joins TRBV4-1 to TRBJ1-4, with 8 bases lining up with TRBD1. Germline V gene sequence: CDR1 MGHRA, CDR2 YSYEKL. After removal of 2 bases from V and 3 bases from J, the junction contained 2 bases not matched to a gene. This CDR3 has 15 residues. This CDR3 is CASSQQGAANEKLFF. CDR3 nucleotides: TGCGCCAGCAGCCAACAGGGGGCGGCTAATGAAAAACTGTTTTTT.

This clone was detected only a few times. The chain employs TRBV6-5 and TRBJ1-1; D is perhaps TRBD1 (5 bases). This CDR3 contains 15 residues. Between the trimmed V and J ends, which lost 2 bases and 5 bases, there was a span of 15 bases. Germline lookup yields CDR1 MNHEY and CDR2 SVGAGI. The chain's CDR3 is CASSYQRQGGTEAFF. As DNA, the CDR3 is TGTGCCAGCAGTTACCAGCGGCAGGGAGGAACTGAAGCTTTCTTT.

The chain links TRBV6-6 to TRBJ2-7; D remains ambiguous. Germline values: CDR1 MNHNY, CDR2 SVGAGI (reference sequence). The CDR3 runs to 14 residues. V was pared by 0 bases and J by 7 bases, with 13 bases between. The CDR3 spells CASSYSASMMEQYF. The CDR3 DNA reads as TGTGCCAGCAGTTACTCGGCATCCATGATGGAGCAGTACTTC.

The chain uses TRBV4-3 and TRBJ2-7, with TRBD1 identical over 7 bases. Unmatched junction bases numbered 1, after V lost 0 bases and J lost 2 bases. The CDR3 contains 14 residues. In germline, CDR1 is LGHNA, CDR2 YSLEER. The CDR3 region has the DNA TGCGCCAGCAGCCAAGAAAGGGGGCCCTACGAGCAGTACTTC. Encoded protein: CASSQERGPYEQYF.

The V and J genes are TRBV7-6 and TRBJ2-3; D uncertain. Trimming shortened V by 4 bases and J by 4 bases, and 9 bases separated the two germline ends. The germline V gene encodes CDR1 SGHVS and CDR2 FNYEAQ. This CDR3 has 13 amino acids. CDR3 amino acids: CASSSVRPDTQYF. DNA for the CDR3: TGTGCCAGCAGCTCAGTTCGCCCAGATACGCAGTATTTT.

V gene TRBV6-1 combines with J gene TRBJ1-6; 7 bases line up with TRBD1. CDR3 length equals 15 residues. Looked up from germline, CDR1 is MNHNS and CDR2 is SASEGT. After removal of 5 bases from V and 4 bases from J, the junction contained 5 bases not matched to a gene. CDR3 residues: CASSHRQGYNSPLHF. The CDR3, as DNA: TGTGCCAGCAGTCATAGACAGGGATATAATTCACCCCTCCACTTT.

This clone is a singleton in its sample. This rearrangement joins TRBV5-1 to TRBJ2-1, with 8 bases matching TRBD2. Unmatched junction bases numbered 8, after V lost 0 bases and J lost 0 bases. Germline loops: CDR1 SGHRS, CDR2 YFSETQ. This CDR3 is 18 amino acids long. CDR3 nucleotide sequence: TGCGCCAGCAGCTTGGGCCTAGCGGGTTCCTTCTCCTACAATGAGCAGTTCTTC. Its translation is CASSLGLAGSFSYNEQFF. The full variable domain, its missing parts supplied by reference TRBV5-1 and TRBJ2-1, is KAGVTQTPRYLIKTRGQQVTLSCSPISGHRSVSWYQQTPGQGLQFLFEYFSETQRNKGNFPGRFSGRQFSNSRSEMNVSTLELGDSALYLCASSLGLAGSFSYNEQFFGPGTRLTVL.

CDR3 coding DNA: TGCGCCAGCAGCTTGGGGCAGAGGAGCTCCTACGAGCAGTACTTC. This codes for CASSLGQRSSYEQYF. The chain is built from TRBV5-1 and TRBJ2-7; D not resolved. V was shortened by 0 bases and J by 0 bases, with 10 bases between the two germline ends. The CDR3 contains 15 residues. The germline CDR1 and CDR2 sequences are SGHRS and YFSETQ. Full variable domain (missing parts from reference TRBV5-1 and TRBJ2-7): KAGVTQTPRYLIKTRGQQVTLSCSPISGHRSVSWYQQTPGQGLQFLFEYFSETQRNKGNFPGRFSGRQFSNSRSEMNVSTLELGDSALYLCASSLGQRSSYEQYFGPGTRLTVT.

This chain uses TRBV19 with TRBJ1-1; TRBD1 matches at 7 bases. Germline CDR1 reads LNHDA; CDR2 reads SQIVND (reference sequence). The CDR3 extends over 15 amino acids. Trimming at V came to 7 bases and at J to 5 bases, leaving 13 bases not matched to a gene. The CDR3 is CASTRGGGAWTEAFF. CDR3 in DNA: TGTGCCAGTACCCGAGGAGGGGGCGCGTGGACTGAAGCTTTCTTT.

The table lists this clone with a count of one. The chain is built from TRBV5-6 and TRBJ1-6; D might be TRBD1 (5 bases). The germline V and J ends were trimmed by 0 bases and 5 bases, with 12 bases remaining between them. Germline loops: CDR1 SGHDT, CDR2 YYEEEE. This CDR3 contains 16 residues. The CDR3 sequence: CASSLVGQTNNSPLHF. The CDR3 DNA reads as TGTGCCAGCAGCTTGGTGGGGCAGACAAATAATTCACCCCTCCACTTT.

This CDR3 reads CASVPGQGARSLPGELFF. The CDR3 DNA is TGTGCCAGTGTTCCGGGACAGGGGGCGAGATCACTTCCCGGGGAGCTGTTTTTT. The gene calls are TRBV19 and TRBJ2-2, with TRBD1 matching 12 bases. Germline values: CDR1 LNHDA, CDR2 SQIVND (reference sequence). With V trimmed by 8 bases and J by 6 bases, 16 bases remained unmatched. The CDR3 has 18 residues. Filled out from reference TRBV19 and TRBJ2-2, the complete variable domain reads DGGITQSPKYLFRKEGQNVTLSCEQNLNHDAMYWYRQDPGQGLRLIYYSQIVNDFQKGDIAEGYSVSREKKESFPLTVTSAQKNPTAFYLCASVPGQGARSLPGELFFGEGSRLTVL.

The chain uses TRBV19 and TRBJ1-1; tentative D call: TRBD1 (6 bases). Germline loops: CDR1 LNHDA, CDR2 SQIVND (reference sequence). Trimming shortened V by 7 bases and J by 1 base, and 10 bases separated the two germline ends. The CDR3 is 13 amino acids. The DNA for the CDR3 is TGTGCCAGTATCCTCAGGGGGAACACTGAAGCTTTCTTT. Translated: CASILRGNTEAFF. Full variable domain (missing parts from reference TRBV19 and TRBJ1-1): DGGITQSPKYLFRKEGQNVTLSCEQNLNHDAMYWYRQDPGQGLRLIYYSQIVNDFQKGDIAEGYSVSREKKESFPLTVTSAQKNPTAFYLCASILRGNTEAFFGQGTRLTVV.

The genes are TRBV7-2 and TRBJ2-3; 8 bases agree with TRBD2. Trimming cost V 3 bases and J 6 bases; bases outside gene matches: 8. CDR1 and CDR2 (germline): SGHTA, FQGNSA. The CDR3 covers 15 residues. The DNA of the CDR3 is TGTGCCAGCAGCTTTTCCGGGGGGGCCTGGGATACGCAGTATTTT. Translation gives CASSFSGGAWDTQYF.

The CDR3 region is CASSPGFQETQYF. The CDR3 DNA reads TGTGCCAGTAGCCCGGGATTTCAAGAGACCCAGTACTTC. The gene calls are TRBV19 and TRBJ2-5, with D possibly being TRBD2 (5 bases). CDR1 LNHDA and CDR2 SQIVND come from the germline V gene (reference sequence). The CDR3 is 13 amino acids. Trimming stripped 6 bases from V and 2 bases from J, with 10 bases between.

The V and J genes are TRBV5-1 and TRBJ2-1; maybe TRBD1 (5 bases). The germline V gene encodes CDR1 SGHRS and CDR2 YFSETQ. The CDR3 runs 15 residues. Trimming stripped 1 base from V and 2 bases from J, with 10 bases between. CDR3 sequence (DNA): TGCGCCAGCAGCTTGACGCAGGGCGCCTACAATGAGCAGTTCTTC. Protein product: CASSLTQGAYNEQFF.

The chain carries TRBV7-2 and TRBJ2-5, with D possibly being TRBD1 (6 bases). The CDR3 contains 15 residues. Trimming left V 1 base short and J 1 base short, with 10 bases between. Germline lookup yields CDR1 SGHTA and CDR2 FQGNSA. The CDR3 protein is CASSLVDRAQETQYF. The CDR3 bases are TGTGCCAGCAGCTTAGTGGACAGAGCCCAAGAGACCCAGTACTTC. The full variable domain, in which reference TRBV7-2 and TRBJ2-5 provide the parts outside the CDR3, is GAGVSQSPSNKVTEKGKDVELRCDPISGHTALYWYRQSLGQGLEFLIYFQGNSAPDKSGLPSDRFSAERTGGSVSTLTIQRTQQEDSAVYLCASSLVDRAQETQYFGPGTRLLVL.

The chain employs TRBV19 and TRBJ1-1; D perhaps matches TRBD1 (6 bases). Trimming left V 6 bases short and J 13 bases short, with 24 bases between. Germline assignment: CDR1 LNHDA and CDR2 SQIVND (reference sequence). The CDR3 has 14 residues. The CDR3 region is CASSDPGQLIVRFF. The CDR3 bases are TGTGCCAGTAGCGATCCGGGACAACTCATTGTCCGTTTCTTT.

The chain combines TRBV4-2 with TRBJ2-1; the D gene is possibly TRBD2 (6 bases). V shed 6 bases and J shed 6 bases, with 15 bases lying between them. Germline V gene lookup returns CDR1 LGHNA and CDR2 YNFKEQ. The CDR3 length is 14 residues. CDR3 protein: CASSRNSGPNEQFF. CDR3 nucleotides: TGTGCCAGCAGTAGGAATAGCGGACCCAATGAGCAGTTCTTC.

In this sample, this clone turned up once. This chain uses TRBV19 with TRBJ1-5, with D unclear. Germline V CDR1 and CDR2: LNHDA, SQIVND (reference sequence). The CDR3 totals 11 residues. V was clipped by 5 bases and J by 11 bases, with 10 bases between them. Here the CDR3 reads CASSSAMAQHF. In DNA, the CDR3 is TGTGCCAGTAGTTCTGCGATGGCCCAGCATTTT.